These 7 T cell receptor beta chains originate from one sample sequenced in a study of blood T cell repertoires in COVID-19. Data came from immunoSEQ multiplex PCR; TCRdb stores just in-frame clones and leaves some out. The sample lists 150,000 to 170,000 clones, around 85% occurring once. Sequences were obtained from peripheral blood. These receptors were collected from a man between 60 and 75 years old with COVID-19, enrolled during active disease.

The chain is built from TRBV3-1 (or the pseudogene TRBV3-2) and TRBJ1-1; TRBD1 might be the D (5 bases). Germline V gene data show CDR1 as LGHDT and CDR2 as YNNKEL (reference sequence). The CDR3 totals 13 residues. With 4 bases removed from V and 8 bases from J, the gap between germline ends came to 14 bases. CDR3 DNA: TGTGCCAGCAGCCCGTTGGGGGGTGGGGAAGCTTTCTTT. Protein sequence: CASSPLGGGEAFF.

The table lists this clone with a few counts. The chain's CDR3 is CASSHATGQKAFF. The CDR3, as DNA: TGTGCCAGCAGCCACGCCACAGGGCAGAAAGCTTTCTTT. The gene calls are TRBV9 and TRBJ1-1; a weak D match, TRBD1 (6 bases). Germline V gene sequence: CDR1 SGDLS, CDR2 YYNGEE. V lost 4 bases and J 9 bases, leaving 16 bases between the germline ends. The CDR3 totals 13 residues.

V and J are TRBV23-1 and TRBJ2-3; TRBD1 might be the D (5 bases). TRBV23-1 is an ORF, and what it does is uncertain. V was pared by 3 bases and J by 4 bases, with 23 bases between. The CDR3 covers 18 residues. CDR3 residues: CASSQPQKGQAVADTQYF. The CDR3 DNA reads as TGCGCCAGCAGTCAGCCTCAAAAGGGGCAGGCCGTCGCAGATACGCAGTATTTT.

The chain recombines TRBV7-9 with TRBJ1-2, with D tentatively TRBD1 (5 bases). The V gene lost 1 base and the J gene lost 4 bases, with 13 bases spanning the gap. Germline lookup yields CDR1 SEHNR and CDR2 FQNEAQ (reference sequence). CDR3 length: 15 residues. The CDR3 spells CASSLGEQAGYGYTF. CDR3 DNA: TGTGCCAGCAGCTTAGGAGAACAGGCAGGCTATGGCTACACCTTC.

The chain uses TRBV7-3 and TRBJ2-1; TRBD2 is a possible D gene (6 bases). The V end lost 4 bases, the J end lost 6 bases, and 13 bases lay between the germline ends. Germline loops: CDR1 SGHTA, CDR2 FQGTGA. The CDR3 loop spans 14 amino acids. CDR3 loop: CASSYYGSSNEQFF. The CDR3 DNA is TGTGCCAGCAGCTACTACGGGAGCTCCAATGAGCAGTTCTTC.

The CDR3: CASSPAGVGYEQYF. CDR3 nucleotides: TGTGCCAGCTCACCGGCAGGGGTGGGATACGAGCAGTACTTC. The V and J genes are TRBV18 and TRBJ2-7; D may be TRBD1 (6 bases). V was cut by 3 bases and J by 4 bases, with 13 bases left in between. Germline assignment: CDR1 KGHSH and CDR2 LQKENI. This CDR3 spans 14 amino acids.

This clone has more than one count but fewer than ten. The gene calls are TRBV7-2 and TRBJ2-1; 8 bases map to TRBD2. The ends lost 4 bases at V and 8 bases at J; junction bases unmatched: 7. The CDR3 covers 14 residues. The V gene's germline CDR1 is SGHTA and CDR2 FQGNSA. The CDR3 protein is CASSSPPGGDEQFF. For the CDR3, the DNA is TGTGCCAGCAGCTCACCACCCGGGGGGGATGAGCAGTTCTTC.